The text below deals with one TCR beta chain. This sample was taken from a study of blood T cell repertoires in COVID-19. This CDR3 is 15 amino acids long. Per the original methods: Estimates of nucleated cell counts were drawn from the amplification of reference gene primers. This table comes from immunoSEQ multiplex PCR, and its TCRdb copy is limited to in-frame clones, with some not included. For V, J and clone size, that table is used; D and trimming come from the DNA. Of 40,000 to 50,000 clones listed, around 81% were seen once; the top ten hold about 40%. The gene calls are TRBV12-1 and TRBJ2-7; TRBD2 is the table's D call and was not checked against the DNA. TRBV12-1 has pseudogene status. Sequenced: peripheral blood. This receptor was obtained from a man aged 40-49 years with active or convalescent COVID-19. This chain's CDR3 is CASTKGTSGSYEQYF. For the CDR3, the DNA is TGTGCCAGCACCAAAGGGACTAGCGGCTCCTACGAGCAGTACTTC.